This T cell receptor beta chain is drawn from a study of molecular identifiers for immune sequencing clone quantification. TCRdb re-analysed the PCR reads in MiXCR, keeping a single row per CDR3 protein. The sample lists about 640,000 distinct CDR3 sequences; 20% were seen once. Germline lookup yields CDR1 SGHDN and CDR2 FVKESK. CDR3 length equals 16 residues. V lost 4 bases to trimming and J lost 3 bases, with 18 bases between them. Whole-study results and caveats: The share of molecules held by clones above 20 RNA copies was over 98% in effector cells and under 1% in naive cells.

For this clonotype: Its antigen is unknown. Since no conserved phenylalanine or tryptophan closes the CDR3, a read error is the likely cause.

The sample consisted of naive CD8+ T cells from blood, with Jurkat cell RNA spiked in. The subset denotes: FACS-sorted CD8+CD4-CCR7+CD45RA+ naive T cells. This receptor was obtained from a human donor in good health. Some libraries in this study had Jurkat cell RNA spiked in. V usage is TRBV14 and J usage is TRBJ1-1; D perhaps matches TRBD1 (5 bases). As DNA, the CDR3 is TGTGCCAGCAGCCCCGAGGTGGGGCGGGCGGACACTGAAGCTTTCGTT. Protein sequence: CASSPEVGRADTEAFV.